Described below is a single T cell receptor beta chain sequence and its context. PBMCs were stained for CD3, CD4 and CD8, and CD4+ and CD8+ T cells were sorted. The source of the sample is a study of CD8+ T cells in alopecia areata. Study overall: Oral tofacitinib, 5 to 10 mg twice daily, was given in an open-label trial.

The V end lost 5 bases, the J end lost 5 bases, and 22 bases lay between the germline ends. Germline V gene sequence: CDR1 SGHAT, CDR2 FQDESV (reference sequence). The CDR3 totals 17 residues. Extraction and reverse transcription of RNA yielded cDNA as the sequencing template. Generated by immunoSEQ multiplex PCR, the TCRdb table keeps only in-frame clones and is missing some. The sample has about 120,000 clones, 30% to 40% seen once. The sequence came from a human donor with alopecia areata. This sequence joins TRBV11-1 and TRBJ2-1; D is perhaps TRBD2 (6 bases). The sequenced sample consisted of CD4+ T cells sorted from blood. CDR3 region: CASSPRDPGRSDNEQFF. The CDR3 DNA sequence: TGTGCCAGCAGCCCCAGAGATCCAGGGAGGAGCGACAATGAGCAGTTCTTC.